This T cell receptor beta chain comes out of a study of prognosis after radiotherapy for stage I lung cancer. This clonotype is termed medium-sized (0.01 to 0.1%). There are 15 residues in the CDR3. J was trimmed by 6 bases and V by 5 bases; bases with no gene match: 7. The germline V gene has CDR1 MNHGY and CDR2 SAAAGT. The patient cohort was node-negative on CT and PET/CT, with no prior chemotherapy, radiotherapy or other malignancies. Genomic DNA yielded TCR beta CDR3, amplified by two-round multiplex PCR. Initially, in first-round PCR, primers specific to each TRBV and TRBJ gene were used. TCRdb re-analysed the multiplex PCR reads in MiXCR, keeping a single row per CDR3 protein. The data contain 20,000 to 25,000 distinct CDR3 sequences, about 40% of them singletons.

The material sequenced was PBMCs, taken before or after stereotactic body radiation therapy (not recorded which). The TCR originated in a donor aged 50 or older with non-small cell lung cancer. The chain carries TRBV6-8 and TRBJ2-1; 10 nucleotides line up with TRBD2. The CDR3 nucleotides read TGTGCCAGCAGTACCCCGGGACTAGCGTTCAATGAGCAGTTCTTC. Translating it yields CASSTPGLAFNEQFF.